The 7 T cell receptor beta chains reported below all come from one sample, sequenced in a study of OX40 agonist ivuxolimab in advanced cancers. Profiled with immunoSEQ multiplex PCR; TCRdb holds only in-frame clones, not every one. In the table there are some 45,000 clones, approximately 86% of which are singletons. The source material was CD4+ or CD8+ T cells sorted from blood, sampled in a trial of the OX40 agonist ivuxolimab. Receptor source: an adult with an advanced solid tumor such as melanoma, head and neck, liver or kidney cancer.

The chain couples TRBV4-2 to TRBJ2-2; possibly TRBD1 for D (5 bases). Looked up from germline, CDR1 is LGHNA and CDR2 is YNFKEQ. The CDR3 runs to 15 residues. V was trimmed by 5 bases and J by 3 bases, leaving 13 bases between them. The chain's CDR3 is CASSLGQGHTGELFF. The CDR3 DNA is TGTGCCAGCAGCTTAGGTCAGGGTCACACCGGGGAGCTGTTTTTT.

The chain employs TRBV4-3 and TRBJ2-7; TRBD2 agrees at 7 bases. V shed 1 base, J shed 4 bases, and the junction held 7 bases outside the gene matches. The CDR3 consists of 15 residues. Germline CDR1 LGHNA, CDR2 YSLEER. The CDR3 sequence is CASSQAGGGSYEQYF. The DNA for the CDR3 is TGCGCCAGCAGCCAAGCCGGCGGGGGAAGTTACGAGCAGTACTTC.

The chain combines TRBV27 with TRBJ1-4; D not certain. Trimming removed 4 bases from V and 6 bases from J, with 12 bases in between. Germline V gives CDR1 MNHEY, CDR2 SMNVEV (reference sequence). The CDR3 sequence is 14 residues long. The CDR3 loop reads CASSSRARYEKLFF. The CDR3 DNA sequence: TGTGCCAGCAGTTCAAGGGCCCGGTATGAAAAACTGTTTTTT.

The chain uses TRBV7-8 and TRBJ1-4, with 10 bases that match TRBD1. The CDR3 runs 15 residues. Losses at the gene ends were 1 base for V and 6 bases for J; bases not matched to a gene: 2. The germline gives CDR1 SGHVS, CDR2 FQNEAQ. The CDR3 protein is CASSLEGTGDEKLFF. In DNA, the CDR3 is TGTGCCAGCAGCTTAGAAGGGACAGGGGATGAAAAACTGTTTTTT.

The chain combines TRBV28 with TRBJ2-1, with D perhaps matching TRBD2 (7 bases). V dropped 2 bases and J dropped 2 bases, with 10 bases sitting between them. CDR3 length: 15 residues. From germline, CDR1 is MDHEN and CDR2 SYDVKM. In nucleotides, the CDR3 is TGTGCCAGCAGTTTAGGGGGGGCCGCCTACAATGAGCAGTTCTTC. This encodes CASSLGGAAYNEQFF.

The V gene is TRBV6-5, the J gene TRBJ2-6; D might be TRBD1 (6 bases). V was pared by 3 bases and J by 3 bases, with 12 bases between. This CDR3 is 16 amino acids long. Germline V gene sequence: CDR1 MNHEY, CDR2 SVGAGI. The CDR3, as DNA: TGTGCCAGCAGTTATACGGACAGCATTGGGGCCAACGTCCTGACTTTC. Its protein product is CASSYTDSIGANVLTF.

The chain employs TRBV5-5 and TRBJ1-6, with D uncertain. Germline V gene lookup returns CDR1 SGHKS and CDR2 YYEKEE (reference sequence). This CDR3 spans 12 amino acids. V was trimmed by 4 bases and J by 9 bases, leaving 8 bases between them. The CDR3 DNA sequence: TGTGCCAGCAGCGAAAACGGTTCACCCCTCCACTTT. Its protein product is CASSENGSPLHF.